This TCR beta chain was found in a study of blood T cells in healthy people across ages. Background on the study: Template-switching capture recovered about one barcoded beta molecule per two T cells.

CDR1 and CDR2 (germline): SEHNR, FQNEAQ (reference sequence). Trimming took 10 bases from V and 3 from J, leaving 11 bases between them. CDR3 length: 12 residues. With a J-beta primer mix and a sample-barcoded 5' primer, a second PCR ran roughly 6 to 12 cycles. With 12 random nucleotides, a template-switch adaptor tagged each individual cDNA molecule. TCRdb reprocessed the 5' RACE reads with MiXCR, giving one entry per CDR3 protein. Among 1.5 million or so distinct CDR3 sequences listed, 35% to 45% were seen once. The sequenced material came from blood. The rearrangement links TRBV7-9 to TRBJ2-3; D uncertain. The clonotype comes from a woman in her late teens or twenties in good health. The CDR3 nucleotides are TGTGCCATCGACGTGTTAACAGATACGCAGTATTTT. Translating gives CAIDVLTDTQYF. Full variable domain (missing parts from reference TRBV7-9 and TRBJ2-3): DTGVSQNPRHKITKRGQNVTFRCDPISEHNRLYWYRQTLGQGPEFLTYFQNEAQLEKSRLLSDRFSAERPKGSFSTLEIQRTEQGDSAMYLCAIDVLTDTQYFGPGTRLTVL.